This T cell receptor beta chain was recorded in a study of molecular identifiers for immune sequencing clone quantification. Background on the study: Four of five RNA aliquots from roughly 21,000 or 96,000 naive CD8 T cells were sequenced. Study results and caveats: Among 800,000 to 1,000,000 naive cells, spiked Jurkat TCR RNA from a single cell was reportedly detectable. A shared barcode on identical TCR molecules could lead to underestimated sizes for highly expanded clones.

The CDR3 contains 11 residues. From germline, CDR1 is SGHDN and CDR2 FVKESK. A CD8+CD4-CCR7+CD45RA+ gate was used to sort naive CD8 T cells. This clonotype was picked up a small number of times. Its antigen is unidentified. The junction departs from the called germline gene at one end, perhaps through a read error. TCRdb used MiXCR to reprocess the PCR reads, holding one entry per CDR3 protein. The data contain about 40,000 distinct CDR3 sequences, under 20% of them singletons. Sequenced sample: naive CD8+ T cells from blood, with Jurkat cell RNA spiked in. Subset denoted: FACS-sorted CD8+CD4-CCR7+CD45RA+ naive T cells. V is TRBV14 and J is TRBJ1-1; maybe TRBD1 (5 bases). This clonotype originated in a human donor in good health. Some libraries in this study had Jurkat cell RNA spiked in. CDR3 nucleotides: TGTGCCAGCAGCGGAGGGACTCGCGCTCTCTTT. Protein sequence: CASSGGTRALF.